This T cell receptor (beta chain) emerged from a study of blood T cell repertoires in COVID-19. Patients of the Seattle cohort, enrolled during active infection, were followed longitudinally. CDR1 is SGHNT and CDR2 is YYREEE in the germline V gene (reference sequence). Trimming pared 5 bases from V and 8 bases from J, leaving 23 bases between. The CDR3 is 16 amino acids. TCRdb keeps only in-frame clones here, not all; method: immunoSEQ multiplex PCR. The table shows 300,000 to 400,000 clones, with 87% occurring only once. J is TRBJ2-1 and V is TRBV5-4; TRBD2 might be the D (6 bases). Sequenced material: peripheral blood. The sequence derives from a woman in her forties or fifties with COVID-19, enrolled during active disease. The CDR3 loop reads CASSPRLSRERDEQFF. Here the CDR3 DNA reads TGTGCCAGCAGTCCTAGGTTATCTCGGGAGAGGGATGAGCAGTTCTTC.